Listed here are 21 T cell receptor beta chains from one sample, sequenced in a study of PD-1 blockade in mismatch repair-deficient tumors. TCRdb's copy holds only in-frame clones and misses some; the assay was immunoSEQ multiplex PCR. The table lists some 120,000 clones, around 83% of them singletons. The specimen comprised peripheral blood, sampled 44 weeks after starting pembrolizumab. These receptors originate from an adult with mismatch repair-deficient cancer.

V gene TRBV11-2 combines with J gene TRBJ2-7; D is uncertain. The CDR3 consists of 16 residues. Germline CDR1 SGHAT, CDR2 FQNNGV. Trimming cost V 6 bases and J 0 bases, with 18 bases left between them. The CDR3 loop is CASRVFARSASYEQYF. CDR3 in DNA: TGTGCCAGCAGAGTATTCGCCCGGTCAGCCTCCTACGAGCAGTACTTC.

The chain couples TRBV4-1 to TRBJ2-5, with D perhaps TRBD2 (6 bases). Germline V CDR1 and CDR2: MGHRA, YSYEKL. Trimming shortened V by 7 bases and J by 4 bases, and 16 bases separated the two germline ends. This CDR3 spans 14 amino acids. The chain's CDR3 is CASKQPGVGETQYF. The CDR3 nucleotides are TGCGCCAGCAAGCAGCCGGGGGTGGGAGAGACCCAGTACTTC.

The gene calls are TRBV28 and TRBJ2-7; D may be TRBD2 (5 bases). Trimming took 3 bases from V and 1 from J, leaving 10 bases between them. Germline values: CDR1 MDHEN, CDR2 SYDVKM. This CDR3 comprises 14 residues. CDR3 DNA: TGTGCCAGCAGTTTGTGGCAGCGGTCCTACGAGCAGTACTTC. It is translated as CASSLWQRSYEQYF. Looking up the rest from reference TRBV28 and TRBJ2-7 gives the full variable domain: DVKVTQSSRYLVKRTGEKVFLECVQDMDHENMFWYRQDPGLGLRLIYFSYDVKMKEKGDIPEGYSVSREKKERFSLILESASTNQTSMYLCASSLWQRSYEQYFGPGTRLTVT.

The CDR3 spells CSVKTRGRERMYEQYF. The CDR3 DNA is TGCAGCGTTAAAACCCGCGGGCGGGAGAGAATGTACGAGCAGTACTTC. The V gene is TRBV29-1, the J gene TRBJ2-7; TRBD2 agrees at 7 bases. Germline trimming cut 5 bases from V and 4 bases from J; bases unmatched to any gene: 17. This CDR3 region has 16 residues. Germline CDR1 reads SQVTM; CDR2 reads ANQGSEA.

The chain joins TRBV4-1 to TRBJ2-7; D may be TRBD1 (6 bases). The CDR3 is made up of 14 amino acids. The ends were cut back, 5 bases at V and 0 bases at J, with 11 bases in the middle. CDR1 and CDR2 (germline): MGHRA, YSYEKL. CDR3 DNA sequence: TGCGCCAGCAGCACTCCGGGACACTCCTACGAGCAGTACTTC. Translated, it gives CASSTPGHSYEQYF.

The J gene is TRBJ2-1, the V gene TRBV11-3, with D perhaps being TRBD1 or TRBD2 (5 bases each). Germline assignment: CDR1 SGHNT and CDR2 YENEEA. V lost 0 bases, J lost 6 bases, and 12 bases lay in between. This CDR3 is 15 amino acids long. CDR3 amino acids: CASSLDTGPVNEQFF. The CDR3 bases are TGTGCCAGCAGCTTAGATACGGGACCAGTCAATGAGCAGTTCTTC.

The rearrangement joins TRBV7-2 to TRBJ2-7, with D unclear. This CDR3 is built from 19 residues. With 2 bases removed from V and 6 bases from J, the gap between germline ends came to 29 bases. Germline-derived CDR1 and CDR2 are SGHTA and FQGNSA. The DNA of the CDR3 is TGTGCCAGCAGCTTACATGATGGTGATCAGGACCCCGTCGGTCCCGAGCAGTACTTC. Translating gives CASSLHDGDQDPVGPEQYF.

This sequence joins TRBV5-1 and TRBJ2-7; 7 positions match TRBD1. Trimming took 0 bases from V and 5 from J; bases not matched to a gene: 8. The CDR3 covers 15 residues. From germline, CDR1 is SGHRS and CDR2 YFSETQ. The CDR3 DNA reads as TGCGCCAGCAGCTTGGCTAGGGGGCGACCCCACGAGCAGTACTTC. Encoded protein: CASSLARGRPHEQYF.

J is TRBJ2-2 and V is TRBV7-2; D may be TRBD2 (6 bases). Trimming cost V 5 bases and J 3 bases, with 22 bases left between them. The CDR3 spans 18 residues. Germline values: CDR1 SGHTA, CDR2 FQGNSA. The CDR3 nucleotides read TGTGCCAGCAGCCGAGGAGAAGCGGGTGTTAGAGACACCGGGGAGCTGTTTTTT. Translating it yields CASSRGEAGVRDTGELFF.

The chain carries TRBV4-3 and TRBJ2-2; no firm D call. CDR1 and CDR2 from the germline V gene are LGHNA and YSLEER. This CDR3 has 15 amino acids. The V end was cut by 0 bases, the J end by 9 bases, with 14 bases between. The CDR3 region is CASSQDRPAGRELFF. CDR3 DNA sequence: TGCGCCAGCAGCCAAGACAGGCCAGCCGGCCGGGAGCTGTTTTTT.

The rearrangement links TRBV5-1 to TRBJ2-2, with no clear D. V dropped 2 bases and J dropped 0 bases, with 14 bases sitting between them. CDR3 length: 17 residues. CDR1 is SGHRS, CDR2 YFSETQ, per germline. CDR3 bases: TGCGCCAGCAGCTTTGTCGACGGCTTCGCGAACACCGGGGAGCTGTTTTTT. Encoded protein: CASSFVDGFANTGELFF.

The chain joins TRBV6-5 to TRBJ2-3; D is perhaps TRBD1 (6 bases). The CDR3 length is 15 residues. With 6 bases removed from V and 6 bases from J, the gap between germline ends came to 19 bases. In germline, CDR1 is MNHEY, CDR2 SVGAGI. The DNA of the CDR3 is TGTGCCAGCAGCCCCGGACAGTCCGCCGGCGATACGCAGTATTTT. Its protein product is CASSPGQSAGDTQYF.

The V gene is TRBV6-5, the J gene TRBJ1-2; 8 positions agree with TRBD1. V lost 6 bases and J lost 8; bases outside the gene matches: 8. This CDR3 contains 13 residues. Per germline, CDR1 MNHEY and CDR2 SVGAGI. The CDR3 coding sequence is TGTGCCAGCAGGGGATACGGACAGGGCGGCTACACCTTC. Its protein product is CASRGYGQGGYTF.

The genes are TRBV6-5 and TRBJ2-1, with unresolved D. The germline gives CDR1 MNHEY, CDR2 SVGAGI. With 5 bases removed from V and 1 base from J, the gap between germline ends came to 12 bases. The CDR3 is 15 amino acids. The CDR3 loop is CASSLHDQSYNEQFF. CDR3 in DNA: TGTGCCAGCAGTCTTCATGACCAGTCCTACAATGAGCAGTTCTTC.

The chain uses TRBV5-4 and TRBJ2-5; no definite D call. Per the germline V gene, CDR1 is SGHNT and CDR2 is YYREEE (reference sequence). Trimming removed 2 bases at V and 0 bases at J, with 5 bases between. This CDR3 has 13 amino acids. CDR3 DNA: TGTGCCAGCAGCTTCGAGTACCAAGAGACCCAGTACTTC. Its protein is CASSFEYQETQYF.

This clone has only a few counts. This rearrangement joins TRBV6-5 to TRBJ2-5, with D perhaps assigned TRBD1 or TRBD2 (6 bases each). CDR1 is MNHEY and CDR2 is SVGAGI in the germline V gene. Deletions cut 7 bases from V and 5 bases from J, with 20 bases between. The CDR3 sequence is 15 residues long. The CDR3 sequence: CASTKTTGARETQYF. CDR3 in DNA: TGTGCCAGCACCAAAACCACGGGGGCTCGGGAGACCCAGTACTTC.

This chain joins TRBV14 and TRBJ2-5; D is perhaps TRBD1 (6 bases). The V end was cut by 5 bases, the J end by 5 bases, with 12 bases between. The CDR3 has 13 residues. The germline V gene encodes CDR1 SGHDN and CDR2 FVKESK. The CDR3 bases are TGTGCCAGCAGCGGGATGGGGGCTGAGACCCAGTACTTC. It codes for CASSGMGAETQYF.

V usage is TRBV7-6 and J usage is TRBJ2-7, with TRBD1 matching over 10 bases. With 1 base clipped from V and 3 bases from J, the junction kept 6 bases outside the gene matches. Per the germline V gene, CDR1 is SGHVS and CDR2 is FNYEAQ. This CDR3 has 16 residues. CDR3 amino acids: CASSLVGGQGFYEQYF. CDR3 bases: TGTGCCAGCAGCTTAGTAGGGGGACAGGGGTTCTACGAGCAGTACTTC.

This chain joins TRBV5-4 and TRBJ2-3; 11 nucleotides match TRBD2. The CDR3 has 16 amino acids. Germline trimming cut 2 bases from V and 2 bases from J; bases unmatched to any gene: 4. CDR1 SGHNT and CDR2 YYREEE come from the germline V gene (reference sequence). CDR3 DNA sequence: TGTGCCAGCAGCTTAACTAGCGGGAGTGACACAGATACGCAGTATTTT. This translates into CASSLTSGSDTDTQYF.

DNA for the CDR3: TGTGCCAGCAGTTTTAAGTCGGGGGCGCAGACGCAGTATTTT. Residues: CASSFKSGAQTQYF. The rearrangement joins TRBV27 to TRBJ2-3; D might be TRBD1 or TRBD2, each matching 6 bases. CDR1 and CDR2 (germline): MNHEY, SMNVEV (reference sequence). The CDR3 runs 14 residues. Trimming cost V 3 bases and J 9 bases, with 16 bases left between them.

This chain connects TRBV10-3 to TRBJ2-7, with D unresolved. Germline V CDR1 and CDR2: ENHRY, SYGVKD. This CDR3 is built from 12 residues. With 0 bases removed from V and 7 bases from J, the gap between germline ends came to 7 bases. DNA for the CDR3: TGTGCCATCAGTGAGTCGAGATGGGAGCAGTACTTC. Amino acids: CAISESRWEQYF.